A selection of T cell receptor beta chains follows, all from one sample in a study of vaccination and CD4 T cells after COVID-19. No antigen has been identified for these receptors. TCRdb reprocessed the PCR reads with MiXCR, giving one entry per CDR3 protein. Of 10,000 or so distinct CDR3 sequences in the sample, roughly 67% were seen once. The material sequenced was CD4+ T cells from blood, cultured in vitro. These receptors came from a human donor who had recovered from COVID-19. Both conserved end residues are part of each CDR3. The order of the fields is J gene, clone size, V gene, D gene, CDR3 DNA, CDR3 protein. The D gene is left open where the match is weak. Not all rows give a size; the values are once, few, many and, for expanded clones, a class.

j_gene: TRBJ2-3
abundance: few
v_gene: TRBV20-1
d_gene: NA
CDR3nt: TGCAGTGCTAGAAAAATGGCGAGCACAGATACGCAGTATTTT
CDR3aa: CSARKMASTDTQYF

j_gene: TRBJ2-7
abundance: NA
v_gene: TRBV2
d_gene: NA
CDR3nt: TGTGCCAGCAGATTCTCACTTGGGGGCTACGAGCAGTACTTC
CDR3aa: CASRFSLGGYEQYF

j_gene: TRBJ1-1
abundance: NA
v_gene: TRBV10-1
d_gene: NA
CDR3nt: TGCGCCAGCAGTGAGGCCCCAGGGATGAACACTGAAGCTTTCTTT
CDR3aa: CASSEAPGMNTEAFF

j_gene: TRBJ1-5
abundance: NA
v_gene: TRBV6-2/TRBV6-3
d_gene: TRBD1
CDR3nt: TGTGCCAGCAGTTACGAGAGGGGACAGGGGGCTTGGCAGCCCCAGCATTTT
CDR3aa: CASSYERGQGAWQPQHF

j_gene: TRBJ2-2
abundance: NA
v_gene: TRBV12-5
d_gene: NA
CDR3nt: TGTGCTAGTGGTTCACAGTGGGCCGGGGAGCTGTTTTTT
CDR3aa: CASGSQWAGELFF

j_gene: TRBJ1-4
abundance: few
v_gene: TRBV12-3/TRBV12-4
d_gene: TRBD1
CDR3nt: TGTGCCAGCAGTCTACAGGGGGAGAAACTGTTTTTT
CDR3aa: CASSLQGEKLFF

j_gene: TRBJ1-5
abundance: NA
v_gene: TRBV7-2
d_gene: NA
CDR3nt: TGTGCCAGCAGCTTAATGTTCGGGGGCGTTCAGCCCCAGCATTTT
CDR3aa: CASSLMFGGVQPQHF

j_gene: TRBJ1-2
abundance: NA
v_gene: TRBV30
d_gene: NA
CDR3nt: TGTGCCTGGAGTCCGCCCGGGGAGATGAGAGGCTACACCTTC
CDR3aa: CAWSPPGEMRGYTF

j_gene: TRBJ2-1
abundance: NA
v_gene: TRBV30
d_gene: TRBD2
CDR3nt: TGTGCCTGGAGCAAGGCGGCTAGCGGGGGCTACAATGAGCAGTTCTTC
CDR3aa: CAWSKAASGGYNEQFF

j_gene: TRBJ1-5
abundance: NA
v_gene: TRBV7-8
d_gene: TRBD1
CDR3nt: TGTGCCAGCAGCCGAGACCGGGACAGGGAATCGCAGCCCCAGCATTTT
CDR3aa: CASSRDRDRESQPQHF

j_gene: TRBJ1-5
abundance: NA
v_gene: TRBV6-2/TRBV6-3
d_gene: NA
CDR3nt: TGTGCCAGCAGTTCCCCCCTTGGCTCGGGGGCCGATAATCAGCCCCAGCATTTT
CDR3aa: CASSSPLGSGADNQPQHF

j_gene: TRBJ1-2
abundance: NA
v_gene: TRBV28
d_gene: TRBD1
CDR3nt: TGTGCCAGCAGTTTACCGCAGGGGGCGCAAGGTGGCTACACCTTC
CDR3aa: CASSLPQGAQGGYTF

j_gene: TRBJ1-5
abundance: NA
v_gene: TRBV4-3
d_gene: TRBD1
CDR3nt: TGCGCCAGCAGCCAAGATCCTCTTACCGGGACAGGTAATCAGCCCCAGCATTTT
CDR3aa: CASSQDPLTGTGNQPQHF

j_gene: TRBJ2-1
abundance: few
v_gene: TRBV10-2
d_gene: TRBD2
CDR3nt: TGCGCCAGCAGAAGGACTAGCGGGGGGAGTGAGCAGTTCTTC
CDR3aa: CASRRTSGGSEQFF

j_gene: TRBJ2-3
abundance: NA
v_gene: TRBV7-3
d_gene: TRBD2
CDR3nt: TGTGCCAGCAGCCGTCCCAAATTCACTTTAGCGGGGGGGAGCACAGATACGCAGTATTTT
CDR3aa: CASSRPKFTLAGGSTDTQYF

j_gene: TRBJ1-3
abundance: NA
v_gene: TRBV6-1
d_gene: TRBD1
CDR3nt: TGTGCCAGCATCCATTCCGGGACAGGGGAAGGAAACACCATATATTTT
CDR3aa: CASIHSGTGEGNTIYF

j_gene: TRBJ2-7
abundance: NA
v_gene: TRBV6-1
d_gene: NA
CDR3nt: TGTGTCAGGGGACGAGCTTACGAGCAGTACTTC
CDR3aa: CVRGRAYEQYF